Presented here are 20 T cell receptor beta chains from one specimen sequenced in a study of monozygotic twins with inflammatory bowel disease (dated by TCRdb to the late 2010s). The library was obtained by 5' RACE. Sequencing instrument: Illumina HiSeq 2500. Reads reprocessed by TCRdb are summarized as one entry per CDR3 protein sequence, and DNA is absent. The sample table includes some 150,000 distinct CDR3 sequences. In total, the top ten clones hold around 1.3% of the sample. The sequencing sample was made of blood. The receptors shown here come from a human donor with ulcerative colitis or Crohn's disease, or a healthy co-twin of an affected twin (not recorded which).

The chain uses TRBV29-1 and TRBJ2-7; TCRdb indicates TRBD2, and absent DNA this call remains unverified. The CDR3 spans 13 residues. Germline CDR1 reads SQVTM; CDR2 reads ANQGSEA. CDR3 sequence: CSVEGTLSYEQYF.

The gene calls are TRBV9 and TRBJ2-7. From germline, CDR1 is SGDLS and CDR2 YYNGEE. CDR3 length equals 14 residues. CDR3 protein: CASSSLGKSYEQYF. The full variable domain, rest sourced from reference TRBV9 and TRBJ2-7, is DSGVTQTPKHLITATGQRVTLRCSPRSGDLSVYWYQQSLDQGLQFLIQYYNGEERAKGNILERFSAQQFPDLHSELNLSSLELGDSALYFCASSSLGKSYEQYFGPGTRLTVT.

This chain's CDR3 is CATAARTYEQYF. This chain connects TRBV10-3 to TRBJ2-7. Germline V gene sequence: CDR1 ENHRY, CDR2 SYGVKD. The CDR3 is made up of 12 amino acids.

The chain combines TRBV7-3 with TRBJ1-1; TCRdb's D call of TRBD1 is untestable without DNA. Germline CDR1 and CDR2: SGHTA and FQGTGA. This CDR3 has 11 amino acids. The chain's CDR3 is CASSNQGRAFF. Supplemented by reference TRBV7-3 and TRBJ1-1, the full variable domain reads GAGVSQTPSNKVTEKGKYVELRCDPISGHTALYWYRQSLGQGPEFLIYFQGTGAADDSGLPNDRFFAVRPEGSVSTLKIQRTERGDSAVYLCASSNQGRAFFGQGTRLTVV.

The J gene is TRBJ1-6, the V gene TRBV13; TCRdb calls TRBD1, which cannot be checked without DNA. The CDR3 has 16 residues. Germline loops: CDR1 PRHDT, CDR2 FYEKMQ (reference sequence). CDR3 in amino acids: CASSLGWTGYNSPLHF. The full variable domain, in which reference TRBV13 and TRBJ1-6 provide the parts outside the CDR3, is AAGVIQSPRHLIKEKRETATLKCYPIPRHDTVYWYQQGPGQDPQFLISFYEKMQSDKGSIPDRFSAQQFSDYHSELNMSSLELGDSALYFCASSLGWTGYNSPLHFGNGTRLTVT.

The CDR3 here is CASSLNPDNSPLHF. V usage is TRBV5-5 and J usage is TRBJ1-6. The CDR3 has 14 residues. CDR1 and CDR2 (germline): SGHKS, YYEKEE (reference sequence). Together with reference TRBV5-5 and TRBJ1-6, the CDR3 gives the full variable domain: DAGVTQSPTHLIKTRGQQVTLRCSPISGHKSVSWYQQVLGQGPQFIFQYYEKEERGRGNFPDRFSARQFPNYSSELNVNALLLGDSALYLCASSLNPDNSPLHFGNGTRLTVT.

J is TRBJ2-5 and V is TRBV5-1; checking the TCRdb D call of TRBD2 is not possible without DNA. The CDR3 is made up of 16 amino acids. Germline CDR1 SGHRS, CDR2 YFSETQ. The CDR3 sequence: CASSPALAGAGETQYF.

The chain is built from TRBV12-3 or TRBV12-4 and TRBJ2-7; absent DNA, TCRdb's TRBD1 call cannot be checked. There are 15 residues in the CDR3. The CDR3 loop is CASSLGGGTGYEQYF.

The rearrangement uses TRBV14 and TRBJ1-6; TCRdb's D call, TRBD1, is unchecked because there is no DNA. The CDR3 covers 13 residues. Germline CDR1 is SGHDN and CDR2 is FVKESK. This CDR3 reads CASSPRGGSPLHF.

The chain recombines TRBV15 with TRBJ2-4; with no DNA, the TCRdb D assignment of TRBD1 cannot be verified. The CDR3 is made up of 18 amino acids. Germline assignment: CDR1 LNHNV and CDR2 YYDKDF (reference sequence). CDR3 amino acids: CATSGPQRLVRDENIQYF.

The V call is TRBV6-1, the J call TRBJ2-7; TCRdb reports TRBD1, a call that lacks DNA to check it against. The CDR3 consists of 15 residues. Germline V gene data show CDR1 as MNHNS and CDR2 as SASEGT. The CDR3 is CASTTQQGVSYEQYF.

The J gene is TRBJ2-5, the V gene TRBV28; the TRBD2 assignment by TCRdb is unverifiable without DNA. CDR3 length: 15 residues. Looked up from germline, CDR1 is MDHEN and CDR2 is SYDVKM. CDR3 protein: CATQLAIPYQETQYF.

The chain uses TRBV10-3 and TRBJ2-7; TCRdb outputs TRBD2, but without DNA this stays unchecked. The CDR3 sequence is 18 residues long. Germline V gives CDR1 ENHRY, CDR2 SYGVKD. The CDR3 region is CAISWVTSGILIPYEQYF.

The chain recombines TRBV5-1 with TRBJ2-7; TCRdb selects TRBD1, and the lack of DNA leaves this call unchecked. This CDR3 is built from 15 residues. CDR1 and CDR2 (germline): SGHRS, YFSETQ. Here the CDR3 reads CASSPWDRGSYEQYF.

CDR3 sequence reads: CSAGSGGRYNEQFF. The J gene is TRBJ2-1, the V gene TRBV20-1; no DNA is available, so the TRBD1 call from TCRdb remains unchecked. CDR1 is DFQATT, CDR2 SNEGSKA, per germline (reference sequence). The CDR3 sequence is 14 residues long.

The chain combines TRBV20-1 with TRBJ1-5. This CDR3 has 12 residues. Germline CDR1 and CDR2: DFQATT and SNEGSKA (reference sequence). This CDR3 reads CSAVSGNQPQHF.

The chain carries TRBV20-1 and TRBJ1-1. The CDR3 covers 13 residues. Germline loops: CDR1 DFQATT, CDR2 SNEGSKA (reference sequence). The CDR3 loop is CSARPFRQIEAFF.

CDR3 residues: CASSLETRYNEQFF. The chain joins TRBV11-2 to TRBJ2-1. Germline values: CDR1 SGHAT, CDR2 FQNNGV. The CDR3 totals 14 residues.

The chain carries TRBV5-6 and TRBJ1-5. There are 14 residues in the CDR3. In germline, CDR1 is SGHDT, CDR2 YYEEEE. CDR3 in amino acids: CASSLGPEGQPQHF.

The genes are TRBV29-1 and TRBJ2-3. The CDR3 runs to 12 residues. CDR1 and CDR2 from the germline V gene are SQVTM and ANQGSEA. The CDR3 loop reads CSVERVGDTQYF.